Below, 8 T cell receptor beta chains from the same sample are listed, as sequenced in a study of post-analysis software for immune sequencing data. Study-wide results and caveats: Elevated frequency relative to controls characterized roughly five TRBV segments in patients, TRBV5-6, TRBV5-1 and TRBV20-1 among them.

Libraries were made from TCR beta cDNA, and they carried unique molecular identifiers. TCRdb re-called the PCR reads with MiXCR, one entry per CDR3 protein. The data hold about half a million distinct CDR3 sequences, with 30% to 40% observed a single time. Antigen specificity for these receptors is unknown. The sequenced material came from blood. All receptors come from a girl under 18 with multiple sclerosis.

Only a few counts were recorded for this clonotype. The genes are TRBV18 and TRBJ1-5; TRBD1 matches 10 bases. CDR1 is KGHSH and CDR2 is LQKENI in the germline V gene. The CDR3 spans 15 residues. The V and J ends lost 2 bases and 7 bases, in that order; junction bases with no gene match: 5. In DNA, the CDR3 is TGTGCCAGCTCACCAGGACAGGGGGAAAGGCAGCCCCAGCATTTT. Translating it yields CASSPGQGERQPQHF.

The chain couples TRBV11-3 to TRBJ2-3; 7 bases are a match to TRBD1. This CDR3 is built from 16 residues. CDR1 and CDR2 from the germline V gene are SGHNT and YENEEA. With V trimmed by 1 base and J by 1 base, 5 bases remained unmatched. The CDR3 DNA follows: TGTGCCAGCAGCTTAGTAGGGGGCCAAGGCACAGATACGCAGTATTTT. This encodes CASSLVGGQGTDTQYF.

The chain joins TRBV5-1 to TRBJ2-1; TRBD1 agrees at 8 bases. V lost 6 bases, J lost 7 bases, and 12 bases stayed unmatched. This CDR3 is 15 amino acids long. Germline assignment: CDR1 SGHRS and CDR2 YFSETQ. CDR3 residues: CASTRYGDRPNEQFF. CDR3 DNA: TGCGCCAGCACTCGGTATGGGGACAGGCCAAATGAGCAGTTCTTC.

This clonotype was detected a few times. The rearrangement uses TRBV20-1 and TRBJ2-7; D perhaps matches TRBD1 (6 bases). Germline values: CDR1 DFQATT, CDR2 SNEGSKA (reference sequence). The germline V and J ends were trimmed by 3 bases and 2 bases, with 14 bases remaining between them. The CDR3 contains 14 residues. CDR3 nucleotide sequence: TGCAGTGCTAGCCAGACAGGTTCCCCCTACGAGCAGTACTTC. Its translation is CSASQTGSPYEQYF.

V gene TRBV10-3 combines with J gene TRBJ1-2, with D unresolved. V was pared by 2 bases and J by 4 bases, with 11 bases between. Germline V lookup: CDR1 ENHRY, CDR2 SYGVKD. This CDR3 region has 14 residues. CDR3 DNA sequence: TGTGCCATCAGTGAGGGCAGTATGAGCTATGGCTACACCTTC. This codes for CAISEGSMSYGYTF.

V gene TRBV20-1 combines with J gene TRBJ1-1; D is uncertain. The CDR3 covers 13 residues. Germline CDR1 is DFQATT and CDR2 is SNEGSKA (reference sequence). V lost 5 bases, J lost 7 bases, and 17 bases lay in between. This chain's CDR3 is CSALPGERVEAFF. CDR3 nucleotides: TGCAGTGCTTTGCCGGGAGAGCGAGTTGAAGCTTTCTTT.

The V and J genes are TRBV2 and TRBJ2-3, with 7 bases lining up with TRBD2. The CDR3 is made up of 16 amino acids. Germline lookup yields CDR1 SNHLY and CDR2 FYNNEI. J was trimmed by 1 base and V by 2 bases; bases with no gene match: 6. The CDR3 bases are TGTGCCAGCAGTGAACTGGCGGGGGACCGCACAGATACGCAGTATTTT. It translates to CASSELAGDRTDTQYF.

This chain uses TRBV4-2 with TRBJ1-2, with D hard to call. The CDR3 has 16 residues. With 4 bases removed from V and 7 bases from J, the gap between germline ends came to 22 bases. CDR1 LGHNA and CDR2 YNFKEQ come from the germline V gene. The CDR3 nucleotides are TGTGCCAGCAGCCCCTTACAAGACCGAAATGTCCGTGGCTACACCTTC. It codes for CASSPLQDRNVRGYTF.